Following are 16 T cell receptor beta chains from one sample sequenced in a study of blood T cell repertoires in COVID-19 (dated by TCRdb to the early 2020s). Libraries were constructed by the immunoSEQ multiplex PCR assay. The source is immuneACCESS, and TCRdb retained only in-frame sequences with V and J called. Part of the clones is not carried over; for the studies checked, unresolved V genes explain less than half of this, and the remainder is unexplained. The sample data list some 300,000 clones, and approximately 91% of these were observed just once. In total, the top ten clones hold roughly 8.9% of the sample. The sample was PBMCs or T cells enriched from blood (not recorded which). The receptors here all came from a woman aged 40 to 50 who had recovered from COVID-19.

The chain employs TRBV9 and TRBJ2-3; TRBD2 is a possible D gene (8 bases). Trimming removed 3 bases from V and 0 bases from J, with 14 bases in between. This CDR3 region has 16 residues. From germline, CDR1 is SGDLS and CDR2 YYNGEE. The DNA for the CDR3 is TGTGCCAGCAGCGCCGGGAGGGGGCGCAGCACAGATACGCAGTATTTT. The encoded protein is CASSAGRGRSTDTQYF.

The chain carries TRBV7-6 and TRBJ1-2, with D possibly matching TRBD1 (5 bases). Trimming took 5 bases from V and 4 from J, leaving 17 bases between them. The CDR3 has 15 residues. From germline, CDR1 is SGHVS and CDR2 FNYEAQ. CDR3 DNA sequence: TGTGCCAGCAGCGCATCCCGGCGGGGGACCTATGGCTACACCTTC. It is translated as CASSASRRGTYGYTF.

This clone was recorded once. The rearrangement joins TRBV7-9 to TRBJ2-7, with 10 bases that match TRBD2. This CDR3 comprises 19 residues. J lost 7 bases, V lost 5 bases, and 23 bases had no gene match. Looked up from germline, CDR1 is SEHNR and CDR2 is FQNEAQ (reference sequence). In nucleotides, the CDR3 is TGTGCCAGCAGCCCAGAGATGACAGGGATTAGCGGGAGGCCTAGGGAGCAGTACTTC. Protein: CASSPEMTGISGRPREQYF.

V usage is TRBV7-6 and J usage is TRBJ2-1; 9 nucleotides line up with TRBD2. The CDR3 has 16 amino acids. Germline V gene sequence: CDR1 SGHVS, CDR2 FNYEAQ. V lost 4 bases, J lost 9 bases, and 13 bases stayed unmatched. CDR3 DNA: TGTGCCAGCAGCTCCTACCTTAGCGGGGGCGCCGGTGAGCAGTTCTTC. Its protein product is CASSSYLSGGAGEQFF.

This clone was observed a handful of times. Here the CDR3 reads CASSIQTGGEQYF. In DNA, the CDR3 is TGTGCCAGCAGTATACAGACAGGGGGCGAGCAGTACTTC. The chain joins TRBV11-3 to TRBJ2-7; 9 nucleotides agree with TRBD1. The trim removed 6 bases at V and 6 bases at J, leaving 6 bases unmatched. CDR3 length: 13 amino acids. Germline V gives CDR1 SGHNT, CDR2 YENEEA.

The chain links TRBV12-5 to TRBJ1-5, with D unresolved. Looked up from germline, CDR1 is LGHNT and CDR2 is FRNRAP. This CDR3 has 12 residues. Trimming pared 4 bases from V and 4 bases from J, leaving 5 bases between. In nucleotides, the CDR3 is TGTGCTAGTGGTTCCGTTAATCAGCCCCAGCATTTT. This sequence encodes CASGSVNQPQHF.

The genes are TRBV10-3 and TRBJ2-2; TRBD1 might be the D (6 bases). Trimming took off 0 bases at V and 6 bases at J, with 14 bases between the two ends. Looked up from germline, CDR1 is ENHRY and CDR2 is SYGVKD. CDR3 size: 16 residues. CDR3 in amino acids: CAISESRTGSAGELFF. CDR3 sequence (DNA): TGTGCCATCAGTGAGTCGAGAACAGGGTCGGCCGGGGAGCTGTTTTTT.

The rearrangement joins TRBV9 to TRBJ2-1; 9 bases fit TRBD2. The CDR3 covers 14 residues. The junction had 7 bases not matched to a gene; V was cut back by 7 bases and J by 5 bases. CDR1 is SGDLS and CDR2 is YYNGEE in the germline V gene. The CDR3 spells CASGRRLADNEQFF. In DNA, the CDR3 is TGTGCCAGCGGACGTCGACTAGCGGACAATGAGCAGTTCTTC.

Only one count was recorded for this clone. The rearrangement links TRBV2 to TRBJ2-7, with 10 bases lining up with TRBD2. After removal of 4 bases from V and 3 bases from J, the junction contained 3 bases not matched to a gene. Germline CDR1 SNHLY, CDR2 FYNNEI. The CDR3 length is 14 residues. The CDR3 loop reads CASSGLAGLYEQYF. Here the CDR3 DNA reads TGTGCCAGCAGTGGACTAGCGGGTCTCTACGAGCAGTACTTC.

The CDR3 here is CASSELRGLEQYF. DNA for the CDR3: TGTGCCAGCAGTGAATTGCGAGGACTTGAGCAGTACTTC. J is TRBJ2-7 and V is TRBV2, with a tentative D call TRBD2 (5 bases). The V and J ends lost 2 bases and 7 bases respectively, with 12 bases between them. Germline lookup yields CDR1 SNHLY and CDR2 FYNNEI. The CDR3 extends over 13 amino acids.

CDR3 in DNA: TGTGCCAGCTCACCACAAAACAACGAAAACAATGAGCAGTTCTTC. Translating it yields CASSPQNNENNEQFF. The V gene is TRBV18, the J gene TRBJ2-1; D is ambiguous. V shed 1 base and J shed 5 bases, with 12 bases lying between them. This CDR3 region has 15 residues. From germline, CDR1 is KGHSH and CDR2 LQKENI.

The chain uses TRBV19 and TRBJ2-6; 7 bases line up with TRBD1. J was trimmed by 0 bases and V by 5 bases; bases with no gene match: 4. The CDR3 loop spans 16 amino acids. From germline, CDR1 is LNHDA and CDR2 SQIVND (reference sequence). The DNA for the CDR3 is TGTGCCAGTAGTTTACAGGGGAGCTCTGGGGCCAACGTCCTGACTTTC. Translated, it gives CASSLQGSSGANVLTF.

The chain is built from TRBV4-1 and TRBJ2-2; TRBD2 agrees at 7 bases. V shed 2 bases, J shed 8 bases, and the junction held 5 bases outside the gene matches. Per the germline V gene, CDR1 is MGHRA and CDR2 is YSYEKL. The length of the CDR3 is 14 residues. The CDR3 coding sequence is TGCGCCAGCAGCCAACAGGCGGGGGAGGGGGAGCTGTTTTTT. Its translation: CASSQQAGEGELFF.

The rearrangement joins TRBV6-4 to TRBJ2-7, with D unresolved. V lost 10 bases, J lost 1 base, and 2 bases lay in between. CDR3 length: 9 residues. Per the germline V gene, CDR1 is MRHNA and CDR2 is SNTAGT. The CDR3 region has the DNA TGTGCCACTTCCTACGAGCAGTACTTC. This codes for CATSYEQYF.

This clone was counted a few times. CDR3 loop: CAIRPSGTNTGELFF. The CDR3 nucleotides read TGTGCCATCAGACCCAGCGGGACTAACACCGGGGAGCTGTTTTTT. The chain carries TRBV10-3 and TRBJ2-2, with 7 bases fitting TRBD2. V was clipped by 6 bases and J by 2 bases; unmatched bases: 6. Germline V gene sequence: CDR1 ENHRY, CDR2 SYGVKD. The CDR3 is made up of 15 amino acids.

The chain carries TRBV2 and TRBJ1-6; no definite D call. Trimming removed 2 bases from V and 4 bases from J, with 9 bases in between. CDR1 is SNHLY and CDR2 is FYNNEI in the germline V gene. This CDR3 region has 15 residues. The CDR3 region is CASSERGSYNSPLHF. CDR3 coding DNA: TGTGCCAGCAGTGAACGGGGATCTTATAATTCACCCCTCCACTTT.